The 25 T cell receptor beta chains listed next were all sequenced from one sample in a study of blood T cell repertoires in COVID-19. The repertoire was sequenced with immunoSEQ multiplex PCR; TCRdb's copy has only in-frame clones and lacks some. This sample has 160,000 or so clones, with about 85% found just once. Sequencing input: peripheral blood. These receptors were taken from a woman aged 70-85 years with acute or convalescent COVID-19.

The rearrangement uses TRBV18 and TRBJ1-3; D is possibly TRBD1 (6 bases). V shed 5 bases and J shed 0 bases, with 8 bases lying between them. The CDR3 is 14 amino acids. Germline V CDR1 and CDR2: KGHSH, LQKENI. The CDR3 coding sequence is TGTGCCAGCTCATTGGACAGCTCTGGAAACACCATATATTTT. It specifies CASSLDSSGNTIYF.

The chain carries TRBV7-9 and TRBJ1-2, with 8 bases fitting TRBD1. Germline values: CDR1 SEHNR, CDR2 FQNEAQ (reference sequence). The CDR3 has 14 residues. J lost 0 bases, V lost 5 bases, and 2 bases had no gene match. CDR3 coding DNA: TGTGCCAGCAGCGACAGGGGAGCTAACTATGGCTACACCTTC. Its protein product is CASSDRGANYGYTF.

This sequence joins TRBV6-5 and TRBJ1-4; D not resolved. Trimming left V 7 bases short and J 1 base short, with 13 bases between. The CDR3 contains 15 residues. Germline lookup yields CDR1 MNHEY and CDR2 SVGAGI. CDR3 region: CASKAGGVTNEKLFF. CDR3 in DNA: TGTGCCAGCAAGGCGGGAGGAGTAACTAATGAAAAACTGTTTTTT.

The chain's CDR3 is CASSPWAGAPYNSPLHF. The CDR3 DNA reads as TGTGCCAGCAGCCCCTGGGCGGGGGCACCCTATAATTCACCCCTCCACTTT. The rearrangement uses TRBV5-5 and TRBJ1-6; perhaps TRBD1 as D (6 bases). Trimming stripped 4 bases from V and 2 bases from J, with 16 bases between. CDR1 is SGHKS, CDR2 YYEKEE, per germline (reference sequence). There are 17 residues in the CDR3.

The CDR3 loop reads CASSQAPGLAGNEQFF. CDR3 coding DNA: TGCGCCAGCAGCCAAGCCCCGGGGCTAGCGGGGAACGAGCAGTTCTTC. The chain joins TRBV4-1 to TRBJ2-1; 9 nucleotides agree with TRBD2. The CDR3 has 16 residues. V was clipped by 1 base and J by 10 bases; unmatched bases: 11. Germline V gene data show CDR1 as MGHRA and CDR2 as YSYEKL.

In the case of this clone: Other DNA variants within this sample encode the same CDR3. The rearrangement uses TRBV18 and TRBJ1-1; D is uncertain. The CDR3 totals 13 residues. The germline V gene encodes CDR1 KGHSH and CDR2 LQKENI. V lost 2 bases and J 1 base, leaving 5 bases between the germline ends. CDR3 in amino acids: CASSPTGNTEAFF. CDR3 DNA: TGTGCCAGCTCACCAACTGGGAACACTGAAGCTTTCTTT.

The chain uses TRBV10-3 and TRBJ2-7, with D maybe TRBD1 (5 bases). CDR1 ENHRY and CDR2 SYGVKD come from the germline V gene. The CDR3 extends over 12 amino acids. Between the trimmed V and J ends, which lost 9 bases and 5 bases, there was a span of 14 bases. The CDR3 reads CAMSPDSHEQYV. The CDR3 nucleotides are TGTGCCATGAGTCCTGACAGCCACGAGCAGTACGTC.

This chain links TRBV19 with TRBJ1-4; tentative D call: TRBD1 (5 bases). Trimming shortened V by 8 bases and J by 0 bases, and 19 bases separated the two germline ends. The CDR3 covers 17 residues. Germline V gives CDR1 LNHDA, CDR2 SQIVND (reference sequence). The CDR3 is CASRGTYYATTNEKLFF. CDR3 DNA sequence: TGTGCCAGTCGGGGGACGTACTATGCTACAACTAATGAAAAACTGTTTTTT.

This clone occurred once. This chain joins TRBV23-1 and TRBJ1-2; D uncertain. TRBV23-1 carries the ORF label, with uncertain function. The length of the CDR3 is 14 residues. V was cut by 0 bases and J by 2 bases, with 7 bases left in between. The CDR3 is CASSQSGRNYGYTF. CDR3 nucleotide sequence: TGCGCCAGCAGTCAATCGGGCAGAAACTATGGCTACACCTTC.

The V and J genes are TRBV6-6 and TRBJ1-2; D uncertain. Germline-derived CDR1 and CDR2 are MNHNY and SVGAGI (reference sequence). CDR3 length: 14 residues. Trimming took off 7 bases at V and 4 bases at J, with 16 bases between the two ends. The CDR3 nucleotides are TGTGCCAGCACTGGTGCGACCTCGGGCTATGGCTACACCTTC. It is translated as CASTGATSGYGYTF.

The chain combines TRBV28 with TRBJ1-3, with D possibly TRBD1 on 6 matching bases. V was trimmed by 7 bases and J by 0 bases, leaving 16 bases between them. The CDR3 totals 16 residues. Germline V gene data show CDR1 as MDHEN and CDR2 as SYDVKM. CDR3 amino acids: CASTGARTASGNTIYF. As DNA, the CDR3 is TGTGCCAGCACTGGGGCCAGGACAGCCTCTGGAAACACCATATATTTT.

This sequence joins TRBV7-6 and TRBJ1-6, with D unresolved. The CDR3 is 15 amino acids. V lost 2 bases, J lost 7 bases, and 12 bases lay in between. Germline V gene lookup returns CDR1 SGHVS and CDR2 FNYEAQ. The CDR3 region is CASSLRDEVNSPLHF. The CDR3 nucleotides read TGTGCCAGCAGCTTACGAGATGAGGTGAATTCACCCCTCCACTTT. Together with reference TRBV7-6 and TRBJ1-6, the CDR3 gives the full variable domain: GAGVSQSPRYKVTKRGQDVALRCDPISGHVSLYWYRQALGQGPEFLTYFNYEAQQDKSGLPNDRFSAERPEGSISTLTIQRTEQRDSAMYRCASSLRDEVNSPLHFGNGTRLTVT.

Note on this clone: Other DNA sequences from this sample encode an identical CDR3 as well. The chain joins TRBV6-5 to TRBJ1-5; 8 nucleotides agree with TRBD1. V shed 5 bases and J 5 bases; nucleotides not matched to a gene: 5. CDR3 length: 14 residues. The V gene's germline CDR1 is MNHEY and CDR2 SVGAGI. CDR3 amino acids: CASSRTGPYQPQHF. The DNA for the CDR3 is TGTGCCAGCAGTCGGACAGGGCCCTATCAGCCCCAGCATTTT.

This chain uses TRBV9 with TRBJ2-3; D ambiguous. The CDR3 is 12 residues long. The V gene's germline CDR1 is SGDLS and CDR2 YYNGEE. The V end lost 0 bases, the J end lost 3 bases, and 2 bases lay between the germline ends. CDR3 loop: CASSVATDTQYF. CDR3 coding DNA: TGTGCCAGCAGCGTAGCTACAGATACGCAGTATTTT.

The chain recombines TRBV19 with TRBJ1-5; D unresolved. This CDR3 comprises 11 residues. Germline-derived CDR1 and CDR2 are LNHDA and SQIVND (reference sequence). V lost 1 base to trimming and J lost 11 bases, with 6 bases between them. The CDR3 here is CASSIAGAQHF. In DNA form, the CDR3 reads TGTGCCAGTAGTATAGCAGGCGCCCAGCATTTT.

The DNA for the CDR3 is TGCGCCAGCAGCCGCCTCGAGGGACAGGGCTATGGCTACACCTTC. Its protein product is CASSRLEGQGYGYTF. The genes are TRBV4-1 and TRBJ1-2; 9 positions agree with TRBD1. The germline CDR1 and CDR2 sequences are MGHRA and YSYEKL. The CDR3 is 15 residues long. The V gene end was trimmed by 4 bases and the J gene end by 4 bases; junction bases not matched to a gene: 7.

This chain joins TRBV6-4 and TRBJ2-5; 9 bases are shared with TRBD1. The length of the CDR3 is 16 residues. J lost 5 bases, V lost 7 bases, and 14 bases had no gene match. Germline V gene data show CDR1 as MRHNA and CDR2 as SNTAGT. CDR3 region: CASTATVDRGSETQYF. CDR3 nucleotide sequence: TGTGCCAGCACCGCGACCGTGGACAGGGGTTCGGAGACCCAGTACTTC.

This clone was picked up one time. The CDR3 nucleotides are TGTGCCAGCAGCCCCGAGGGGGCCGCGTTTCGGACTGAAGCTTTCTTT. Translated: CASSPEGAAFRTEAFF. The chain carries TRBV5-4 and TRBJ1-1, with TRBD1 matching over 7 bases. This CDR3 has 16 amino acids. The junction had 14 bases not matched to a gene; V was cut back by 4 bases and J by 5 bases. Germline CDR1 SGHNT, CDR2 YYREEE (reference sequence).

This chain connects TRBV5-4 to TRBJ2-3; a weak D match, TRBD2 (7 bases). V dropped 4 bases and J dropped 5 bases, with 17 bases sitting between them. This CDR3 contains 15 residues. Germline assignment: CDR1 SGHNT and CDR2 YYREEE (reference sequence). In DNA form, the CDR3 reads TGTGCCAGCAGCATTCCGGCGGGGGCGGAAGATACGCAGTATTTT. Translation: CASSIPAGAEDTQYF.

The CDR3 DNA follows: TGTGCCAGTAGTAAAGTGACAGAGTCATGGGGCTACACCTTC. It yields the protein CASSKVTESWGYTF. V gene TRBV19 combines with J gene TRBJ1-2; tentatively, D is TRBD1 (5 bases). The CDR3 covers 14 residues. V was clipped by 4 bases and J by 8 bases, with 17 bases between them. Looked up from germline, CDR1 is LNHDA and CDR2 is SQIVND (reference sequence). Using reference TRBV19 and TRBJ1-2 for the parts outside the CDR3, the full variable domain is DGGITQSPKYLFRKEGQNVTLSCEQNLNHDAMYWYRQDPGQGLRLIYYSQIVNDFQKGDIAEGYSVSREKKESFPLTVTSAQKNPTAFYLCASSKVTESWGYTFGSGTRLTVV.

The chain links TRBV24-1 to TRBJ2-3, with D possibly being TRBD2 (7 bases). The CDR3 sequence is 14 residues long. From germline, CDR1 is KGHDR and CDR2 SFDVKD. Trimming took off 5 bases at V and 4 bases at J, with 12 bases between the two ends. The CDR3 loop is CATSGGGSPDTQYF. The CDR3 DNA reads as TGTGCCACCAGTGGGGGGGGCTCCCCAGATACGCAGTATTTT.

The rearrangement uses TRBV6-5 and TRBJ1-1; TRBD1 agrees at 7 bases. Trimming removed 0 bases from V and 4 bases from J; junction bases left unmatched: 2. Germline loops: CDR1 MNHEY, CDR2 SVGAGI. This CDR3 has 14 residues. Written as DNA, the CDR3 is TGTGCCAGCAGTTACTCGACAGGGCTCACTGAAGCTTTCTTT. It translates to CASSYSTGLTEAFF.

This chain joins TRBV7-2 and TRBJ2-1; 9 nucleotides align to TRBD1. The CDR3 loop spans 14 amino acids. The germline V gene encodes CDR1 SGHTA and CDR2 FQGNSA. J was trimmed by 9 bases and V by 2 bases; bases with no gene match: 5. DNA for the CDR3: TGTGCCAGCAGCTTAAGTTTGACAGGGGGTGAGCAGTTCTTC. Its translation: CASSLSLTGGEQFF.

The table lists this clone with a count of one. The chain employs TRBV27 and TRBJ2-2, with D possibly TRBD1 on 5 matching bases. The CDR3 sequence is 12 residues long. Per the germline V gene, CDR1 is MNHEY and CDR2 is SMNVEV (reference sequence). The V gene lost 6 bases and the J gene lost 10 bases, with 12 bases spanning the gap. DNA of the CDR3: TGTGCCAGCAGACTCTGGGGCGCGGAGCTGTTTTTT. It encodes CASRLWGAELFF.

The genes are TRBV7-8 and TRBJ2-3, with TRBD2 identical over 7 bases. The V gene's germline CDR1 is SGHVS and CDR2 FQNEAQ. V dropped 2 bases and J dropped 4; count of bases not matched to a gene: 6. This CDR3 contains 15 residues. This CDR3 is CASSLRSGEADTQYF. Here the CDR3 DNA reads TGTGCCAGCAGCTTAAGGAGCGGGGAGGCAGATACGCAGTATTTT.